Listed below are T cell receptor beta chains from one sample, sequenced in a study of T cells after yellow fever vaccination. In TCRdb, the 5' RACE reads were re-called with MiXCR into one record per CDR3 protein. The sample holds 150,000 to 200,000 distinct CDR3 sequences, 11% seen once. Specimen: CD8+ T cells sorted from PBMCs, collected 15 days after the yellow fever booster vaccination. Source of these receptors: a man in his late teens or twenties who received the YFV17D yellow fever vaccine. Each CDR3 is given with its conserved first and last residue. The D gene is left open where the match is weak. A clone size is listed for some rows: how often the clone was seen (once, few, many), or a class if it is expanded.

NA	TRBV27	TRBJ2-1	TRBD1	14	CASGQGAYYNEQFF	TGTGCCAGCGGACAGGGGGCGTACTACAATGAGCAGTTCTTC
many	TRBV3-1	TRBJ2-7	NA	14	CASSLSGATYEQYF	TGTGCCAGCAGCCTGAGTGGGGCGACCTACGAGCAGTACTTC
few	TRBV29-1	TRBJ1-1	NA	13	CSVAPGLRTEAFF	TGCAGCGTTGCACCGGGGTTGAGGACTGAAGCTTTCTTT
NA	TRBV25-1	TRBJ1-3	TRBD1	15	CASSSLTGTANTIYF	TGTGCCAGCAGCTCTCTTACCGGGACAGCAAACACCATATATTTT
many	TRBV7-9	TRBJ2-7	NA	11	CASSQDYEQYF	TGTGCCAGCAGCCAGGACTACGAGCAGTACTTC
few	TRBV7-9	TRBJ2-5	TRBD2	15	CASSSFPAGAETQYF	TGTGCCAGCAGCTCCTTCCCAGCGGGGGCAGAGACCCAGTACTTC
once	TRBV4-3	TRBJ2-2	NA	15	CASSQAGRYTGELFF	TGCGCCAGCAGCCAAGCGGGACGGTACACCGGGGAGCTGTTTTTT
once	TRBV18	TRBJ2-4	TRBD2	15	CASSPGSGWGNIQYF	TGTGCCAGCTCACCGGGTAGCGGGTGGGGAAACATTCAGTACTTC
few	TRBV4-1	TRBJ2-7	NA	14	CASSQGGVSYEQYF	TGCGCCAGCAGCCAAGGAGGAGTTTCCTACGAGCAGTACTTC
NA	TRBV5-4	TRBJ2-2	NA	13	CASSQPSPGELFF	TGTGCCAGCAGCCAGCCCAGCCCTGGGGAGCTGTTTTTT
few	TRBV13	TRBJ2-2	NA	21	CASSLHSAVEAYSANTGELFF	TGTGCCAGCAGCCTCCACAGTGCGGTGGAGGCGTACTCCGCGAACACCGGGGAGCTGTTTTTT
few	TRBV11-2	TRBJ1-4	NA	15	CASSFLREAQEKLFF	TGTGCCAGCAGCTTCCTCCGGGAGGCTCAGGAAAAACTGTTTTTT
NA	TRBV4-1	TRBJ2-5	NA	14	CASSQRAVKETQYF	TGCGCCAGCAGCCAAAGGGCGGTAAAAGAGACCCAGTACTTC
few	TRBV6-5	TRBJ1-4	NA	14	CASSPTAVNEKLFF	TGTGCCAGCAGCCCGACTGCAGTTAATGAAAAACTGTTTTTT
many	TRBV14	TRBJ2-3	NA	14	CASSQGSGTDTQYF	TGTGCCAGCAGCCAAGGGTCGGGCACAGATACGCAGTATTTT
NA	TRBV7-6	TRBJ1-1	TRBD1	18	CASSSYPPLDRDRDEAFF	TGTGCCAGCAGCTCCTACCCCCCCCTTGACAGGGACCGTGATGAAGCTTTCTTT
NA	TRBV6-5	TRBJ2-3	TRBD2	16	CASSYVAGETTDTQYF	TGTGCCAGCAGTTATGTAGCGGGGGAGACCACAGATACGCAGTATTTT
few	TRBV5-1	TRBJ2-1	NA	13	CASSLGRGPEQFF	TGCGCCAGCAGTCTCGGACGGGGGCCCGAGCAGTTCTTC
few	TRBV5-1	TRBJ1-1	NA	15	CASSPGAPFGTEAFF	TGCGCCAGCAGCCCAGGAGCCCCGTTCGGGACTGAAGCTTTCTTT
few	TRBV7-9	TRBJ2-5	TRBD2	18	CASSSTASGDQGRKTQYF	TGTGCCAGCAGCTCGACGGCTAGCGGGGACCAGGGGAGGAAGACCCAGTACTTC
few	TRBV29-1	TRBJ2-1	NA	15	CSVGGDSPTYNEQFF	TGCAGCGTTGGCGGGGACAGTCCAACCTACAATGAGCAGTTCTTC
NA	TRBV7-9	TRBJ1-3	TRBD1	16	CASSHPRTGGSNTIYF	TGTGCCAGCAGCCACCCCCGGACAGGGGGCTCGAACACCATATATTTT
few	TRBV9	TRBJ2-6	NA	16	CASSVDTGFGANVLTF	TGTGCCAGCAGCGTTGATACAGGGTTTGGGGCCAACGTCCTGACTTTC
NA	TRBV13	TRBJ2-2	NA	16	CASSLLPNLEAGELFF	TGTGCCAGCAGCTTGCTCCCAAACCTGGAAGCCGGGGAGCTGTTTTTT